These 14 T cell receptor beta chains were all obtained from the same sample, sequenced in a study of T cells in Graves' hyperthyroidism and ophthalmopathy. Researchers took RNA transcripts and amplified the TCR beta CDR3 regions from them. An initial round of RT-PCR targeting the TCR CDR3 relied on the HTBI primer set. Using its own MiXCR run on the multiplex PCR reads, TCRdb lists one record per CDR3 protein. Of around 540,000 distinct CDR3 sequences in the sample, 46% are singletons; the top ten hold roughly 8.2%. Sequencing input: peripheral blood or thyroid tissue (not recorded which). Every receptor here comes from a young woman with Graves' hyperthyroidism.

This chain joins TRBV2 and TRBJ1-4, with D perhaps TRBD1 (5 bases). This CDR3 has 14 residues. Between the trimmed V and J ends, which lost 4 bases and 3 bases, there was a span of 9 bases. Germline CDR1 SNHLY, CDR2 FYNNEI. The CDR3 DNA reads TGTGCCAGCAGTGCGGGAGGGGCTAATGAAAAACTGTTTTTT. This encodes CASSAGGANEKLFF.

With regard to this clonotype: At one end the junction does not follow the germline gene, possibly because of a read error. The chain couples TRBV7-2 to TRBJ2-7; a weak D match, TRBD2 (5 bases). Germline CDR1 and CDR2: SGHTA and FQGNSA. There are 15 residues in the CDR3. This CDR3 reads CASSSPGGGYYEQYF. CDR3 coding DNA: TGCGCCAGCAGCTCCCCAGGAGGAGGTTACTACGAGCAGTACTTC.

This clonotype was found many times. The chain has TRBV2 and TRBJ1-1, with unresolved D. V dropped 6 bases and J dropped 3 bases, with 8 bases sitting between them. Germline CDR1 and CDR2: SNHLY and FYNNEI. The CDR3 runs 12 residues. Here the CDR3 reads CASSPRDTEAFF. The CDR3, as DNA: TGTGCCAGCAGCCCGAGGGACACTGAAGCTTTCTTT.

V usage is TRBV10-3 and J usage is TRBJ2-7, with a possible D match to TRBD2 (5 bases). Germline V lookup: CDR1 ENHRY, CDR2 SYGVKD. The CDR3 has 17 amino acids. The ends were cut back, 3 bases at V and 1 base at J, with 19 bases in the middle. The CDR3 DNA reads as TGTGCCATCAGTGAAAGTTTTAGCGCCATGCCTTCCTACGAGCAGTACTTC. Protein sequence: CAISESFSAMPSYEQYF.

This clonotype occurred a few times. At one boundary the junction diverges from the germline segment, which might be a read error. V is TRBV24-1 and J is TRBJ1-2, with 9 bases lining up with TRBD1. The V gene's germline CDR1 is KGHDR and CDR2 SFDVKD. There are 15 residues in the CDR3. DNA of the CDR3: TGTGCCAGCAGTTTTAACAGGGGGCTGGACTATGGCTACACCTTC. Translation gives CASSFNRGLDYGYTF.

This sequence joins TRBV25-1 and TRBJ1-2; D remains unclear. This CDR3 has 14 residues. CDR1 and CDR2 (germline): MGHDK, SYGVNS. This chain's CDR3 is CARDQVIGDYGYTF. The CDR3 DNA sequence: TGTGCTAGAGATCAAGTGATTGGGGACTATGGCTACACCTTC.

The genes are TRBV20-1 and TRBJ1-2, with unresolved D. V was pared by 4 bases and J by 4 bases, with 22 bases between. The CDR3 has 16 amino acids. The germline V gene encodes CDR1 DFQATT and CDR2 SNEGSKA (reference sequence). For the CDR3, the DNA is TGCAGTGCTATCCTTAGTACGGGGTCCCTCAGCTATGGCTACACCTTC. This encodes CSAILSTGSLSYGYTF.

The genes are TRBV7-9 and TRBJ1-6, with TRBD1 as a possible D gene (5 bases). Germline CDR1 reads SEHNR; CDR2 reads FQNEAQ (reference sequence). V was cut by 3 bases and J by 3 bases, with 21 bases left in between. The CDR3 contains 19 residues. The CDR3 DNA reads as TGTGCCAGCAGCTTCCCTCCGGAGTTACAGGCAGACTATAATTCACCCCTCCACTTT. The encoded protein is CASSFPPELQADYNSPLHF.

This clonotype was picked up a small number of times. The rearrangement joins TRBV2 to TRBJ2-5, with 9 bases lining up with TRBD2. The V gene's germline CDR1 is SNHLY and CDR2 FYNNEI. V lost 5 bases and J lost 0; bases outside the gene matches: 4. This CDR3 is 15 amino acids long. CDR3 sequence: CASSRTSEYQETQYF. In DNA form, the CDR3 reads TGTGCCAGCAGTCGGACTAGCGAGTACCAAGAGACCCAGTACTTC. Together with reference TRBV2 and TRBJ2-5, the CDR3 gives the full variable domain: EPEVTQTPSHQVTQMGQEVILRCVPISNHLYFYWYRQILGQKVEFLVSFYNNEISEKSEIFDDQFSVERPDGSNFTLKIRSTKLEDSAMYFCASSRTSEYQETQYFGPGTRLLVL.

CDR3: CASSQNRGDYGYTF. The CDR3 DNA reads TGTGCCAGCAGCCAAAACAGGGGAGACTATGGCTACACCTTC. The rearrangement joins TRBV14 to TRBJ1-2; 7 bases agree with TRBD1. V was clipped by 2 bases and J by 3 bases; unmatched bases: 3. This CDR3 has 14 amino acids. Germline CDR1 SGHDN, CDR2 FVKESK.

With regard to this clonotype: Relative to the germline gene, one junction end is altered; a read error may explain this. The J gene is TRBJ1-2, the V gene TRBV24-1; D uncertain. The CDR3 sequence is 14 residues long. Germline loops: CDR1 KGHDR, CDR2 SFDVKD. CDR3 in DNA: TGTGCCAGCAGTTTAGGCTACGGGCACTATGGCTACACCTTC. Translating gives CASSLGYGHYGYTF.

This chain joins TRBV2 and TRBJ1-6; possibly TRBD1 for D (5 bases). The CDR3 is 13 amino acids. Trimming shortened V by 11 bases and J by 9 bases, and 17 bases separated the two germline ends. The germline CDR1 and CDR2 sequences are SNHLY and FYNNEI. DNA for the CDR3: TGTGCCTGGAGTGGTATCAGGGTTTCACCCCTCCACTTT. It specifies CAWSGIRVSPLHF.

V usage is TRBV5-2 and J usage is TRBJ2-5; the table calls TRBD1, which could not be checked here. TRBV5-2 is a pseudogene segment. This CDR3 contains 16 residues. The CDR3 DNA is TGTGCCAGCAAACGGGGGAAGGTGGACACCGGGGAGTCCCAGTACTTC. This sequence encodes CASKRGKVDTGESQYF.

The rearrangement links TRBV4-1 to TRBJ1-5, with D possibly TRBD1 on 5 matching bases. Germline V lookup: CDR1 MGHRA, CDR2 YSYEKL. The CDR3 has 14 amino acids. V dropped 4 bases and J dropped 3 bases, with 10 bases sitting between them. In DNA form, the CDR3 reads TGCGCCAGCAGCCTTCGACAGATCAATCAGCCCCAGCATTTT. This sequence encodes CASSLRQINQPQHF.